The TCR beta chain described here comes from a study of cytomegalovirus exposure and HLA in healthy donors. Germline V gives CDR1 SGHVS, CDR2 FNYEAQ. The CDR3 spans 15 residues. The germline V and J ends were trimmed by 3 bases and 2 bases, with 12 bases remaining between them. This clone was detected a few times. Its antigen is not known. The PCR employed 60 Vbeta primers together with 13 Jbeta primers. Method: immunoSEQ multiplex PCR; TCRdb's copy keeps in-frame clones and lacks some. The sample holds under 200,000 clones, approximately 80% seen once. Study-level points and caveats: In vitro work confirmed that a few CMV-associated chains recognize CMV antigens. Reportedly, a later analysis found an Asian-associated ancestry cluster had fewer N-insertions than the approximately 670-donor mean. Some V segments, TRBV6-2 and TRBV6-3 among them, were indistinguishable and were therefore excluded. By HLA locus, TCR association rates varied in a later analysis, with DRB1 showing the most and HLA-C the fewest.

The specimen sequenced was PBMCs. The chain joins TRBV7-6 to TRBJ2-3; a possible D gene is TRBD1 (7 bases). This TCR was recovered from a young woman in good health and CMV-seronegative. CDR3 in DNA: TGTGCCAGCAGCTTGGGGGGACAGTCCACAGATACGCAGTATTTT. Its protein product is CASSLGGQSTDTQYF.